The 31 T cell receptor beta chains given below trace back to one sample, sequenced in a study of regulatory T cells in long-lasting Graves disease. Described time point: persistent/refractory GD, antithyroid drugs over 5 years with positive TRAb. PBMC RNA was the source of the TCR library. With iRepertoire HTBI primers and Arm-PCR of CDR3 regions, TCR beta libraries were built. TCRdb reprocessed the multiplex PCR reads via MiXCR and lists one record per CDR3 protein. The repertoire holds about 290,000 distinct CDR3 sequences, with roughly 21% as singletons. This sample comprised peripheral blood mononuclear cells (PBMCs), obtained when the disease was refractory, from a patient treated with antithyroid drugs. The receptors come from a female donor with Graves disease.

This clonotype was recorded many times. This chain joins TRBV2 and TRBJ2-7; possibly TRBD2 for D (5 bases). Germline lookup yields CDR1 SNHLY and CDR2 FYNNEI. V was trimmed by 5 bases and J by 6 bases, leaving 11 bases between them. The CDR3 covers 12 residues. CDR3 amino acids: CASSPVGAEQYF. The CDR3 DNA sequence: TGTGCCAGCAGTCCGGTGGGAGCCGAGCAGTACTTC.

This clonotype occurred many times. The CDR3 sequence is CASSSGLATYEQYF. The CDR3 DNA reads TGTGCCAGCAGCTCAGGACTAGCGACCTACGAGCAGTACTTC. The chain recombines TRBV13 with TRBJ2-7; 9 positions match TRBD2. CDR1 is PRHDT and CDR2 is FYEKMQ in the germline V gene (reference sequence). V was clipped by 4 bases and J by 2 bases; unmatched bases: 3. The CDR3 is 14 residues long.

Comment on this clonotype: A single base separates this from a much larger clone, so it may be a read error. The missing conserved phenylalanine or tryptophan at the end of this CDR3 makes a read error likely. This chain connects TRBV20-1 to TRBJ2-7, with TRBD2 matching over 11 bases. Germline CDR1 is DFQATT and CDR2 is SNEGSKA (reference sequence). V shed 4 bases, J shed 6 bases, and the junction held 8 bases outside the gene matches. The length of the CDR3 is 14 residues. The CDR3 protein is CSATPTSGNVEQYL. The CDR3 DNA is TGCAGTGCTACCCCGACTAGCGGGAATGTCGAGCAGTACCTC.

The chain recombines TRBV5-6 with TRBJ2-4; D could derive from TRBD1 or TRBD2 (6 bases each). CDR1 is SGHDT, CDR2 YYEEEE, per germline. V was pared by 4 bases and J by 6 bases, with 14 bases between. The length of the CDR3 is 14 residues. The DNA for the CDR3 is TGTGCCAGCAGCCGGGAGAGGGGGAGAAACATTCAGTACTTC. As protein: CASSRERGRNIQYF.

This clonotype was found many times. J is TRBJ2-6 and V is TRBV7-2; D remains ambiguous. Trimming shortened V by 1 base and J by 1 base, and 11 bases separated the two germline ends. CDR3 size: 17 residues. From germline, CDR1 is SGHTA and CDR2 FQGNSA. The CDR3 reads CASSLEMGRSGANVLTF. The CDR3 DNA reads TGTGCCAGCAGCTTAGAGATGGGAAGGTCTGGGGCCAACGTCCTGACTTTC.

This clonotype has a count of ten or more. The genes are TRBV10-3 and TRBJ2-7, with 8 positions matching TRBD1. The CDR3 has 13 amino acids. Per germline, CDR1 ENHRY and CDR2 SYGVKD. The V segment lost 5 bases and the J segment 2 bases; nucleotides outside the gene matches: 2. The CDR3 protein is CAISWDRTYEQYF. The CDR3 DNA sequence: TGTGCCATCAGTTGGGACAGGACCTACGAGCAGTACTTC.

This clonotype was counted a few times. The V call is TRBV13, the J call TRBJ2-7; 8 bases agree with TRBD1. V dropped 0 bases and J dropped 0; count of bases not matched to a gene: 10. This CDR3 spans 18 amino acids. The germline CDR1 and CDR2 sequences are PRHDT and FYEKMQ (reference sequence). CDR3 nucleotides: TGTGCCAGCAGCTTAGGCGGACAGGGATGGGTTAGCTCCTACGAGCAGTACTTC. This codes for CASSLGGQGWVSSYEQYF.

In this sample, this clonotype turned up a few times. This chain links TRBV29-1 with TRBJ1-2; D is unclear. With 6 bases removed from V and 0 bases from J, the gap between germline ends came to 5 bases. There are 11 residues in the CDR3. Germline CDR1 and CDR2: SQVTM and ANQGSEA. CDR3 amino acids: CSVEPNYGYTF. CDR3 DNA: TGCAGCGTAGAACCTAACTATGGCTACACCTTC.

There are many counts of this clonotype. The rearrangement joins TRBV20-1 to TRBJ1-1; no firm D call. Deletions cut 3 bases from V and 0 bases from J, with 11 bases between. Looked up from germline, CDR1 is DFQATT and CDR2 is SNEGSKA (reference sequence). This CDR3 spans 14 amino acids. CDR3 region: CSARTSRMNTEAFF. CDR3 sequence (DNA): TGCAGTGCTAGGACAAGTAGAATGAACACTGAAGCTTTCTTT.

The CDR3 protein is CASSYDSTTAELFF. The CDR3 bases are TGTGCCAGCAGTTACGACAGCACGACGGCGGAGCTGTTTTTT. V usage is TRBV6-2 or TRBV6-3 and J usage is TRBJ2-2; tentative D call: TRBD1 (5 bases). The CDR3 is 14 amino acids. Trimming stripped 2 bases from V and 10 bases from J, with 14 bases between. Germline V gene data show CDR1 as MNHEY and CDR2 as SVGEGT.

The chain joins TRBV4-3 to TRBJ2-5; 9 bases fit TRBD2. Germline V gene lookup returns CDR1 LGHNA and CDR2 YSLEER. With 0 bases clipped from V and 5 bases from J, the junction kept 7 bases outside the gene matches. This CDR3 has 16 residues. CDR3 in DNA: TGCGCCAGCAGCCAAGAAAGGCGGGAGGGCGGTGAGACCCAGTACTTC. Its protein product is CASSQERREGGETQYF.

This clonotype has ten or more counts. Written as DNA, the CDR3 is TGTGCCAGCAGCCAGATAGGGGGGACTGAAGCTTTCTTT. This translates into CASSQIGGTEAFF. This chain uses TRBV3-1 with TRBJ1-1, with D possibly being TRBD1 (6 bases). Germline assignment: CDR1 LGHDT and CDR2 YNNKEL (reference sequence). The CDR3 runs 13 residues. V lost 3 bases and J lost 5, with 10 bases in between.

The V and J genes are TRBV5-5 and TRBJ2-7, with 16 bases identical to TRBD2. The germline CDR1 and CDR2 sequences are SGHKS and YYEKEE (reference sequence). Trimming cost V 4 bases and J 5 bases; bases outside gene matches: 6. The CDR3 contains 16 residues. The CDR3 DNA reads as TGTGCCAGCAGCCCGGGACTAGCGGGAGGGCCCAACGAGCAGTACTTC. Amino acids: CASSPGLAGGPNEQYF. Filled out from reference TRBV5-5 and TRBJ2-7, the complete variable domain reads DAGVTQSPTHLIKTRGQQVTLRCSPISGHKSVSWYQQVLGQGPQFIFQYYEKEERGRGNFPDRFSARQFPNYSSELNVNALLLGDSALYLCASSPGLAGGPNEQYFGPGTRLTVT.

The rearrangement links TRBV29-1 to TRBJ1-3, with D unresolved. The CDR3 totals 13 residues. V was trimmed by 3 bases and J by 0 bases, leaving 6 bases between them. In germline, CDR1 is SQVTM, CDR2 ANQGSEA. This chain's CDR3 is CSVESTSGNTIYF. Here the CDR3 DNA reads TGCAGCGTTGAGAGCACCTCTGGAAACACCATATATTTT.

This sequence joins TRBV7-2 and TRBJ2-7; D is undetermined. Germline values: CDR1 SGHTA, CDR2 FQGNSA. CDR3 length equals 12 residues. V lost 3 bases, J lost 2 bases, and 5 bases lay in between. CDR3 amino acids: CASSFLTYEQYF. In DNA form, the CDR3 reads TGTGCCAGCAGCTTTCTCACCTACGAGCAGTACTTC.

The rearrangement uses TRBV3-1 and TRBJ1-4; a possible D gene is TRBD1 (5 bases). There are 14 residues in the CDR3. Germline CDR1 LGHDT, CDR2 YNNKEL (reference sequence). V lost 6 bases and J 6 bases, leaving 14 bases between the germline ends. CDR3 sequence: CASRPRDSDEKLFF. The DNA of the CDR3 is TGTGCCAGCAGACCCCGGGACTCTGATGAAAAACTGTTTTTT.

At least ten counts were recorded for this clonotype. The J gene is TRBJ2-7, the V gene TRBV27, with TRBD2 matching over 12 bases. This CDR3 has 16 amino acids. With 3 bases clipped from V and 7 bases from J, the junction kept 10 bases outside the gene matches. From germline, CDR1 is MNHEY and CDR2 SMNVEV (reference sequence). The CDR3 is CASSFAASGRAREQYF. CDR3 DNA sequence: TGTGCCAGCAGTTTTGCGGCTAGCGGGAGGGCCAGGGAGCAGTACTTC.

The chain recombines TRBV9 with TRBJ2-2; TRBD1 or TRBD2 may be the D gene (5 bases each). CDR1 and CDR2 (germline): SGDLS, YYNGEE. Trimming removed 3 bases at V and 0 bases at J, with 9 bases between. The CDR3 has 15 residues. CDR3 nucleotides: TGTGCCAGCAGCGGGGGACCCTCGAACACCGGGGAGCTGTTTTTT. Its protein is CASSGGPSNTGELFF.

This chain links TRBV30 with TRBJ1-5; D is unclear. This CDR3 has 13 amino acids. Trimming took off 1 base at V and 4 bases at J, with 8 bases between the two ends. Germline values: CDR1 GTSNPN, CDR2 SVGIG (reference sequence). This CDR3 reads CAWSGGGNQPQHF. CDR3 sequence (DNA): TGTGCCTGGAGTGGAGGTGGGAATCAGCCCCAGCATTTT.

The count of this clonotype is one. This chain uses TRBV4-3 with TRBJ2-5, with 14 bases that match TRBD2. The CDR3 sequence is 18 residues long. V was clipped by 2 bases and J by 5 bases; unmatched bases: 10. From germline, CDR1 is LGHNA and CDR2 YSLEER. CDR3 DNA: TGCGCCAGCAGCCAATTGATCTTTCGGACTAGCGGGAGGGAGACCCAGTACTTC. It is translated as CASSQLIFRTSGRETQYF.

This clonotype was seen a few times. This chain joins TRBV7-9 and TRBJ2-7; 8 nucleotides match TRBD1. Germline V lookup: CDR1 SEHNR, CDR2 FQNEAQ (reference sequence). There are 16 residues in the CDR3. V gave up 5 bases and J gave up 6 bases; unmatched junction bases: 15. CDR3 nucleotide sequence: TGTGCCAGCAGCGGTAGAGTTCTGACAGGGGAGGCCGAGCAGTACTTC. Translated: CASSGRVLTGEAEQYF. The entire variable domain, with the rest obtained from reference TRBV7-9 and TRBJ2-7, is as follows: DTGVSQNPRHKITKRGQNVTFRCDPISEHNRLYWYRQTLGQGPEFLTYFQNEAQLEKSRLLSDRFSAERPKGSFSTLEIQRTEQGDSAMYLCASSGRVLTGEAEQYFGPGTRLTVT.

This clonotype appeared many times. The CDR3 here is CASTGRQGLYGYTF. The CDR3, as DNA: TGTGCCAGCACCGGTCGGCAGGGCCTCTATGGCTACACCTTC. V and J are TRBV2 and TRBJ1-2; weak D call: TRBD1 (5 bases). Germline-derived CDR1 and CDR2 are SNHLY and FYNNEI. V lost 7 bases and J 4 bases, leaving 16 bases between the germline ends. The CDR3 totals 14 residues.

This clonotype was recorded at least ten times. The junction departs from the called germline gene at one end, perhaps through a read error. This chain connects TRBV7-2 to TRBJ2-7; D gene unclear. The length of the CDR3 is 12 residues. Germline-derived CDR1 and CDR2 are SGHTA and FQGNSA. The CDR3 here is CASSLESYEQYF. The DNA of the CDR3 is TGCGCCAGCAGCTTGGAATCCTACGAGCAGTACTTC.

Many counts were recorded for this clonotype. In nucleotides, the CDR3 is TGTGCCAGCTGTACACAGGGCTACGAGCAGTACTTC. Translated, it gives CASCTQGYEQYF. The V and J genes are TRBV28 and TRBJ2-7, with D maybe TRBD1 (6 bases). Germline values: CDR1 MDHEN, CDR2 SYDVKM. Trimming left V 8 bases short and J 3 bases short, with 11 bases between. This CDR3 is 12 amino acids long.

This clonotype has only a few counts. This chain joins TRBV30 and TRBJ2-5; tentative D call: TRBD2 (5 bases). The CDR3 is 15 amino acids. Germline V gene data show CDR1 as GTSNPN and CDR2 as SVGIG (reference sequence). The ends were cut back, 0 bases at V and 2 bases at J, with 13 bases in the middle. The CDR3 bases are TGTGCCTGGAGTGTACTAGGAACGGAGCAAGAGACCCAGTACTTC. It codes for CAWSVLGTEQETQYF. The whole variable domain, filled in from reference TRBV30 and TRBJ2-5, reads SQTIHQWPATLVQPVGSPLSLECTVEGTSNPNLYWYRQAAGRGLQLLFYSVGIGQISSEVPQNLSASRPQDRQFILSSKKLLLSDSGFYLCAWSVLGTEQETQYFGPGTRLLVL.

This clonotype was picked up many times. The CDR3 coding sequence is TGTGCCAGCAGCTTAAGTGCCCTCGTAGGGGAGACCCAGTACTTC. Translation: CASSLSALVGETQYF. The chain links TRBV7-2 to TRBJ2-5, with D unclear. Germline V CDR1 and CDR2: SGHTA, FQGNSA. The V and J ends lost 2 bases and 5 bases respectively, with 15 bases between them. The CDR3 length is 15 residues.

This clonotype was seen at least ten times. The J gene is TRBJ2-2, the V gene TRBV11-1; D remains unclear. Trimming cost V 3 bases and J 6 bases, with 5 bases left between them. The CDR3 covers 12 residues. Germline lookup yields CDR1 SGHAT and CDR2 FQDESV (reference sequence). CDR3 DNA sequence: TGTGCCAGCAGCTTTCTCCCCGGGGAGCTGTTTTTT. Amino acid sequence: CASSFLPGELFF.

This clonotype was seen only a few times. The chain recombines TRBV7-9 with TRBJ2-4; D might be TRBD1 (6 bases). The germline CDR1 and CDR2 sequences are SEHNR and FQNEAQ (reference sequence). The V end lost 1 base, the J end lost 4 bases, and 14 bases lay between the germline ends. This CDR3 contains 16 residues. The CDR3 spells CASSLVGPGVKNIQYF. The CDR3 DNA reads TGTGCCAGCAGCTTAGTGGGTCCAGGGGTAAAAAACATTCAGTACTTC.

This CDR3 is CAWTPDVDEQFF. CDR3 nucleotide sequence: TGTGCCTGGACTCCGGACGTGGATGAGCAGTTCTTC. The V and J genes are TRBV30 and TRBJ2-5; no firm D call. The closer fit of TRBJ2-1 to the DNA end suggests the J call may be wrong. The V gene's germline CDR1 is GTSNPN and CDR2 SVGIG (reference sequence). The CDR3 runs 12 residues.

This clonotype was recorded a few times. This CDR3 reads CASSLDGGITEAFF. DNA for the CDR3: TGTGCCAGCAGCTTAGACGGGGGTATCACTGAAGCTTTCTTT. The gene calls are TRBV7-9 and TRBJ1-1; TRBD1 might be the D (5 bases). The CDR3 is 14 amino acids. Trimming shortened V by 1 base and J by 4 bases, and 10 bases separated the two germline ends. Germline V gives CDR1 SEHNR, CDR2 FQNEAQ (reference sequence).

This clonotype showed up many times. J is TRBJ1-2 and V is TRBV28; D remains ambiguous. The V end lost 5 bases, the J end lost 6 bases, and 13 bases lay between the germline ends. The CDR3 totals 13 residues. Germline CDR1 is MDHEN and CDR2 is SYDVKM. The CDR3 sequence is CASSRLPGHGYTF. The CDR3 DNA reads as TGTGCCAGCAGTCGGCTACCGGGCCATGGCTACACCTTC.